These T cell receptor beta chains were read from a single sample in a study of radiation and T cells in renal cell carcinoma. Measured with immunoSEQ multiplex PCR; TCRdb has only the in-frame clones, and not every one. The table has about 24,000 clones, more than 45% seen once. The sample was tumor tissue, taken from a patient whose treatment was nephrectomy without radiotherapy. These receptors were taken from a man aged 40-50 years with renal cell carcinoma. Both conserved end residues are part of each CDR3. D genes are given only for firm matches. The listing skips clone size in some rows; elsewhere it reads once, few, many or a size class.

>TRBV9|.|TRBJ2-5|few
CASSGGGTPQETQYF
TGTGCCAGCAGCGGTGGGGGAACTCCCCAGGAGACCCAGTACTTC
>TRBV9|.|TRBJ2-4|many
CASSVEYF
TGTGCCAGCAGCGTAGAGTACTTC
>TRBV9|.|TRBJ2-1|.
CASSPWGDGAYNEQFF
TGTGCCAGCAGCCCCTGGGGGGACGGGGCTTACAATGAGCAGTTCTTC
>TRBV7-2|.|TRBJ2-5|.
CASSLARTTVETQYF
TGTGCCAGCAGCTTAGCCCGGACCACCGTAGAGACCCAGTACTTC
>TRBV6-1|.|TRBJ1-5|many
CASSDWGAHNQPQHF
TGTGCCAGCAGTGATTGGGGGGCGCACAATCAGCCCCAGCATTTT
>TRBV5-5|.|TRBJ2-2|.
CASSTGRAWAGELFF
TGTGCCAGCAGCACCGGCCGGGCATGGGCCGGGGAGCTGTTTTTT
>TRBV30|.|TRBJ1-6|.
CAWRHPGRGGDSPLHF
TGTGCCTGGCGTCACCCGGGGAGAGGGGGGGACTCACCCCTCCACTTT
>TRBV5-1|TRBD2|TRBJ2-1|.
CASSASGRPLAGGYNEQFF
TGCGCCAGCAGCGCGTCAGGGAGGCCACTAGCGGGAGGGTACAATGAGCAGTTCTTC
>TRBV6-6|.|TRBJ2-2|.
CASSKTSPRTGELFF
TGTGCCAGCAGTAAAACAAGCCCGCGCACCGGGGAGCTGTTTTTT
>TRBV29-1|.|TRBJ1-2|.
CSVVRGSGSYGYTF
TGCAGCGTTGTGAGGGGTAGCGGCAGCTATGGCTACACCTTC
>TRBV9|TRBD2|TRBJ2-1|.
CASSGRSGSKNEQFF
TGTGCCAGCAGCGGCCGTAGCGGGAGTAAGAATGAGCAGTTCTTC
>TRBV7-9|.|TRBJ1-2|.
CASRAQGSSQYTF
TGTGCCAGCCGAGCGCAGGGGAGTAGTCAGTACACCTTC
>TRBV10-2|.|TRBJ1-1|.
CASSASGPVTEAFF
TGCGCCAGCAGTGCCTCAGGGCCTGTCACTGAAGCTTTCTTT
>TRBV9|.|TRBJ1-6|.
CASSVEMAGSPLHF
TGTGCCAGCAGCGTAGAAATGGCGGGGTCACCCCTCCACTTT
>TRBV10-3|.|TRBJ1-4|few
CAIRKGGDEKLFF
TGTGCCATCAGGAAGGGAGGGGATGAAAAACTGTTTTTT
>TRBV30|.|TRBJ2-7|.
CAWSVQRGVSYEQYF
TGTGCCTGGAGTGTCCAAAGGGGGGTTTCCTACGAGCAGTACTTC
>TRBV28|TRBD2|TRBJ2-7|few
CASSRLAGAEYF
TGTGCCAGCAGCCGCCTAGCGGGAGCGGAATACTTC
>TRBV28|.|TRBJ1-2|few
CASSSNYGYTF
TGTGCCAGCAGTTCGAACTATGGCTACACCTTC
>TRBV5-1|TRBD2|TRBJ2-5|.
CASSSDRGRASGRARETQYF
TGCGCCAGCAGCTCGGACAGGGGAAGGGCTAGCGGGAGGGCCCGGGAGACCCAGTACTTC
>TRBV6-5|.|TRBJ2-2|.
CASSYSFQNSGELFF
TGTGCCAGCAGTTACTCGTTCCAGAACAGCGGGGAGCTGTTTTTT
>TRBV14|TRBD1|TRBJ1-2|once
CASSYARTGTKELYGYTF
TGTGCCAGCAGCTATGCCCGGACAGGGACAAAAGAACTCTATGGCTACACCTTC
>TRBV19|TRBD1|TRBJ2-5|.
CASSNYRGVQETQYF
TGTGCCAGTAGCAATTACAGGGGGGTTCAAGAGACCCAGTACTTC
>TRBV5-5|.|TRBJ2-5|.
CASSLSGVTKETQYF
TGTGCCAGCAGCTTATCAGGGGTTACGAAAGAGACCCAGTACTTC
>TRBV7-2|.|TRBJ1-6|.
CASSLAQGRRSPLHF
TGTGCCAGCAGCTTAGCGCAGGGGCGAAGATCACCCCTCCACTTT
>TRBV5-6|TRBD1|TRBJ1-1|.
CASSGGGISTEAFF
TGTGCCAGCAGCGGAGGGGGCATCAGCACTGAAGCTTTCTTT
>TRBV15|.|TRBJ1-2|few
CATSRGEVGYGYTF
TGTGCCACCAGCAGAGGAGAGGTGGGGTATGGCTACACCTTC
>TRBV5-1|.|TRBJ1-5|.
CASSLTGNQPQHF
TGCGCCAGCAGCTTAACGGGCAATCAGCCCCAGCATTTT
>TRBV7-6|TRBD2|TRBJ2-1|few
CASSLGLAGLNEQFF
TGTGCCAGCAGCTTAGGGCTAGCGGGACTCAATGAGCAGTTCTTC
>TRBV19|.|TRBJ2-7|.
CASSLTASYEQYF
TGTGCCAGTAGCTTGACAGCTTCCTACGAGCAGTACTTC
>TRBV6-6|.|TRBJ1-2|.
CASSSGNYGYTF
TGTGCCAGCAGTTCAGGGAACTATGGCTACACCTTC
>TRBV27|TRBD1|TRBJ1-6|.
CASSSDRVGSPLHF
TGTGCCAGCAGTTCCGACAGGGTAGGGTCACCCCTCCACTTT